These 22 T cell receptor beta chains originate from one sample sequenced in a study of post-analysis software for immune sequencing data (dated by TCRdb to between 2014 and 2016). No cognate antigen is known for these TCRs. Overall study outcomes, separate from this receptor: Patients showed significantly higher frequencies than controls for five TRBV segments, among them TRBV5-6, TRBV5-1 and TRBV20-1.

Library preparation employed PCR. Sequencing was performed on an Illumina HiSeq 2500. To reduce PCR and sequencing biases, unique molecular identifiers were incorporated into the TCR beta cDNA libraries. TCRdb took the public reads, trimmed them with fastp at Q25, ran MiXCR for clone calling and kept in-frame beta chains. Entries that share a CDR3 protein sequence are merged under the most common genes and DNA. Recorded for this sample are some 690,000 distinct CDR3 sequences; around 64% of them occurred a single time. Roughly 10% of the sample belongs to the ten largest clones. Sequencing was carried out using blood. These receptors originate from a girl aged 2 to 10 with multiple sclerosis.

The genes are TRBV29-1 and TRBJ2-2, with 10 bases matching TRBD2. Germline CDR1 is SQVTM and CDR2 is ANQGSEA. V was clipped by 3 bases and J by 5 bases; unmatched bases: 6. The CDR3 is made up of 15 amino acids. CDR3 nucleotides: TGCAGCGTTGAGAGGGGGACTAGCGTTACCGGGGAGCTGTTTTTT. It is translated as CSVERGTSVTGELFF.

This chain uses TRBV27 with TRBJ1-2; TRBD1 agrees at 9 bases. CDR3 length: 14 residues. V lost 6 bases, J lost 7 bases, and 9 bases stayed unmatched. Germline-derived CDR1 and CDR2 are MNHEY and SMNVEV (reference sequence). CDR3 sequence: CASRLGQGSGGYTF. In DNA, the CDR3 is TGTGCCAGCAGACTGGGACAGGGAAGCGGTGGCTACACCTTC.

Here the CDR3 DNA reads TGTGCCAGCAGTTGGGGACTAGCGGGAGGGGAGACCCAGTACTTC. Its translation: CASSWGLAGGETQYF. The chain joins TRBV6-5 to TRBJ2-7; 16 nucleotides match TRBD2. The DNA end favors TRBJ2-5, so the J call may be wrong. This CDR3 has 15 residues. The germline V gene encodes CDR1 MNHEY and CDR2 SVGAGI.

This clonotype has more than one count but fewer than ten. The rearrangement uses TRBV7-3 and TRBJ1-2; D is uncertain. The CDR3 length is 14 residues. Per germline, CDR1 SGHTA and CDR2 FQGTGA. With 6 bases removed from V and 2 bases from J, the gap between germline ends came to 13 bases. The CDR3 DNA reads as TGTGCCAGCAGTTACATTCGCGGGAACTATGGCTACACCTTC. This codes for CASSYIRGNYGYTF.

V and J are TRBV28 and TRBJ2-5, with D possibly TRBD1 on 5 matching bases. CDR1 is MDHEN and CDR2 is SYDVKM in the germline V gene. This CDR3 is 14 amino acids long. The ends were cut back, 5 bases at V and 4 bases at J, with 14 bases in the middle. CDR3 DNA: TGTGCCAGCAGTACACAGCAGGGTCCAGAGACCCAGTACTTC. Its translation is CASSTQQGPETQYF. The variable domain in full, completed from reference TRBV28 and TRBJ2-5, reads DVKVTQSSRYLVKRTGEKVFLECVQDMDHENMFWYRQDPGLGLRLIYFSYDVKMKEKGDIPEGYSVSREKKERFSLILESASTNQTSMYLCASSTQQGPETQYFGPGTRLLVL.

This clonotype was picked up one time. The CDR3 DNA reads TGTGCCATCAGTGACCCGGGACTAGCGGGAGGGCCCTACGAGCAGTACTTC. It specifies CAISDPGLAGGPYEQYF. This chain uses TRBV10-3 with TRBJ2-5; 16 positions agree with TRBD2. The closer fit of TRBJ2-7 to the DNA end suggests the J call may be wrong. Germline-derived CDR1 and CDR2 are ENHRY and SYGVKD. The CDR3 has 17 residues.

This clonotype was seen only a few times. The chain links TRBV7-8 to TRBJ1-1, with D perhaps matching TRBD1 (6 bases). V lost 2 bases, J lost 1 base, and 11 bases lay in between. CDR3 size: 15 residues. The germline gives CDR1 SGHVS, CDR2 FQNEAQ. Written as DNA, the CDR3 is TGTGCCAGCAGCTTATGGGCGACAGGGAACACTGAAGCTTTCTTT. Its protein is CASSLWATGNTEAFF.

This chain uses TRBV18 with TRBJ2-1; TRBD2 matches at 7 bases. V trimming: 3 bases; J trimming: 2 bases; junction bases outside the gene matches: 7. This CDR3 has 16 amino acids. Germline V lookup: CDR1 KGHSH, CDR2 LQKENI. The CDR3 DNA is TGTGCCAGCTCACCTAACGCGGGACTAACCTACAATGAGCAGTTCTTC. Amino acid sequence: CASSPNAGLTYNEQFF.

This clonotype was seen only once. J is TRBJ1-1 and V is TRBV12-3 or TRBV12-4; 10 bases fit TRBD1. The CDR3 loop spans 15 amino acids. With V trimmed by 0 bases and J by 11 bases, 9 bases remained unmatched. The CDR3 sequence: CASSLARQGAAMAFF. CDR3 coding DNA: TGTGCCAGCAGTTTAGCGAGACAGGGGGCCGCGATGGCTTTCTTT.

For the CDR3, the DNA is TGCGCCAGCAGCCAAGATCCAGGGACTAGAGGGGGATGGTTAGAGCAGTTCTTC. Translating gives CASSQDPGTRGGWLEQFF. The V and J genes are TRBV4-1 and TRBJ2-1; 8 bases match TRBD2. Germline trimming cut 0 bases from V and 10 bases from J; bases unmatched to any gene: 17. The CDR3 contains 18 residues. The germline gives CDR1 MGHRA, CDR2 YSYEKL.

This CDR3 reads CASSPGPSRAEAFF. The DNA of the CDR3 is TGTGCCAGCAGTCCCGGGCCCTCACGCGCTGAAGCTTTCTTT. The chain carries TRBV12-3 or TRBV12-4 and TRBJ1-1, with D unresolved. CDR3 size: 14 residues. With 5 bases removed from V and 6 bases from J, the gap between germline ends came to 16 bases.

There are a few counts of this clonotype. This sequence joins TRBV29-1 and TRBJ2-7; D is perhaps TRBD1 or TRBD2 (5 bases each). The CDR3 length is 15 residues. Germline values: CDR1 SQVTM, CDR2 ANQGSEA. Deletions cut 0 bases from V and 4 bases from J, with 16 bases between. This chain's CDR3 is CSVEDSGRNGYEQYF. The CDR3 DNA sequence: TGCAGCGTTGAAGATTCGGGGCGGAACGGATACGAGCAGTACTTC.

The chain combines TRBV11-1 with TRBJ2-1; TRBD1 matches 10 bases. The germline gives CDR1 SGHAT, CDR2 FQDESV (reference sequence). CDR3 length: 14 residues. Trimming removed 2 bases from V and 14 bases from J; junction bases left unmatched: 9. The CDR3 nucleotides are TGTGCCAGCAGCTTATTGCCGCCAGGGACAGGGGAGTTCTTC. Protein sequence: CASSLLPPGTGEFF.

This clonotype has more than one count but fewer than ten. The genes are TRBV4-1 and TRBJ2-1, with a tentative D call TRBD1 (5 bases). The CDR3 consists of 17 residues. Trimming left V 1 base short and J 2 bases short, with 15 bases between. CDR1 and CDR2 from the germline V gene are MGHRA and YSYEKL. In nucleotides, the CDR3 is TGCGCCAGCAGCCAAGCGGTGTCAGGGCTCCCCTACAATGAGCAGTTCTTC. Protein sequence: CASSQAVSGLPYNEQFF.

The genes are TRBV29-1 and TRBJ2-3; a weak D match, TRBD1 (5 bases). CDR3 length: 12 residues. Germline V gives CDR1 SQVTM, CDR2 ANQGSEA. Trimming took 1 base from V and 7 from J, leaving 9 bases between them. CDR3 sequence (DNA): TGCAGCGTTGAAGGGACACCCAATACGCAGTATTTT. Its translation is CSVEGTPNTQYF.

CDR3 protein: CASSLALGQSSYEQYF. Here the CDR3 DNA reads TGTGCCAGCAGCTTAGCGTTGGGACAGTCATCCTACGAGCAGTACTTC. The V and J genes are TRBV7-2 and TRBJ2-7, with TRBD1 matching over 7 bases. Trimming at V came to 0 bases and at J to 1 base, leaving 6 bases not matched to a gene. Germline CDR1 and CDR2: SGHTA and FQGNSA. The CDR3 is 16 amino acids.

This clonotype came up a few times. This sequence joins TRBV6-1 and TRBJ1-2; possibly TRBD1 for D (6 bases). Germline-derived CDR1 and CDR2 are MNHNS and SASEGT. Trimming left V 1 base short and J 4 bases short, with 10 bases between. The CDR3 contains 14 residues. The CDR3 nucleotides are TGTGCCAGCAGTGAAGGGACAGCCAGCTATGGCTACACCTTC. This encodes CASSEGTASYGYTF.

The rearrangement joins TRBV15 to TRBJ2-3, with D possibly called TRBD1 or TRBD2 (6 bases each). Germline CDR1 is LNHNV and CDR2 is YYDKDF (reference sequence). Between the trimmed V and J ends, which lost 3 bases and 5 bases, there was a span of 21 bases. The CDR3 spans 17 residues. The CDR3 here is CATSSRSRRGKVDTQYF. In DNA, the CDR3 is TGTGCCACCAGCAGCCGTTCCAGGAGGGGGAAAGTAGATACGCAGTATTTT.

This clonotype has just a few counts. The J gene is TRBJ2-3, the V gene TRBV12-3 or TRBV12-4, with a weak D call TRBD2 (7 bases). The V and J ends lost 5 bases and 5 bases respectively, with 14 bases between them. The CDR3 length is 14 residues. CDR3 DNA: TGTGCCAGCAGTGAGGGGGGGCGTGTAGATACGCAGTATTTT. This translates into CASSEGGRVDTQYF.

The CDR3: CSASPGEETQYF. The CDR3 DNA sequence: TGCAGTGCTAGCCCGGGAGAGGAGACCCAGTACTTC. The chain joins TRBV20-1 to TRBJ2-5; tentatively, D is TRBD2 (6 bases). The CDR3 runs 12 residues. V dropped 3 bases and J dropped 5 bases, with 10 bases sitting between them. Per germline, CDR1 DFQATT and CDR2 SNEGSKA (reference sequence).

This clonotype was seen just once. This sequence joins TRBV6-2 or TRBV6-3 and TRBJ1-2; 10 bases line up with TRBD1. This CDR3 is built from 15 residues. The J segment lost 2 bases and the V segment lost 5 bases, leaving 5 bases of the junction unmatched. The V gene's germline CDR1 is MNHEY and CDR2 SVGEGT. The CDR3 sequence: CASSPDRGRNYGYTF. CDR3 in DNA: TGTGCCAGCAGTCCAGACAGGGGGCGGAACTATGGCTACACCTTC.

This chain connects TRBV20-1 to TRBJ2-2, with TRBD1 matching over 8 bases. CDR3 length: 14 amino acids. The germline CDR1 and CDR2 sequences are DFQATT and SNEGSKA (reference sequence). V was pared by 4 bases and J by 2 bases, with 3 bases of the junction left unmatched. The CDR3 sequence: CSAMDRENTGELFF. DNA of the CDR3: TGCAGTGCTATGGACAGGGAAAACACCGGGGAGCTGTTTTTT.